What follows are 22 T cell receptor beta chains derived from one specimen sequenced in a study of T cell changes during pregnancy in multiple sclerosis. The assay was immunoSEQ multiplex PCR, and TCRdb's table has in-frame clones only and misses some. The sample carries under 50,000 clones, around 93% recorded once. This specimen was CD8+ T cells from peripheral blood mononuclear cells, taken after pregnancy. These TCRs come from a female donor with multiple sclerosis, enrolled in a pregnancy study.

CDR3 sequence reads: CASGSPGQTQGEQFF. In nucleotides, the CDR3 is TGTGCCAGCGGATCCCCGGGACAGACCCAGGGTGAGCAGTTCTTC. The gene calls are TRBV9 and TRBJ2-1; TRBD1 aligns across 7 bases. The CDR3 sequence is 15 residues long. Losses at the gene ends were 7 bases for V and 9 bases for J; bases not matched to a gene: 16. Per the germline V gene, CDR1 is SGDLS and CDR2 is YYNGEE.

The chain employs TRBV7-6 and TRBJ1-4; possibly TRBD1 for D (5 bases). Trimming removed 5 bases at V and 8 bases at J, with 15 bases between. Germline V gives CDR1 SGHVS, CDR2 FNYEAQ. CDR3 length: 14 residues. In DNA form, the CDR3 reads TGTGCCAGCAGCCTGGCGGGGGAGAGGGAAAAACTGTTTTTT. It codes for CASSLAGEREKLFF.

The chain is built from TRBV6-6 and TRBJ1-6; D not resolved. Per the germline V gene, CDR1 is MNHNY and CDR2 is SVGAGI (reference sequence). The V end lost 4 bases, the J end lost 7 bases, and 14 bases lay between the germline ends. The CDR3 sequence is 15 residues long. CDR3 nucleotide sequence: TGTGCCAGCAGTTCCGGGGATGGTTGGAATTCACCCCTCCACTTT. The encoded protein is CASSSGDGWNSPLHF.

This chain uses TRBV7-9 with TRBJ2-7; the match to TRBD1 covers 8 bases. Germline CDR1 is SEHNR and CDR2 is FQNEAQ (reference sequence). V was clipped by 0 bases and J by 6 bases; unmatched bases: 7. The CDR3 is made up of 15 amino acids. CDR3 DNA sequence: TGTGCCAGCAGCTTAGCGCAGGGGGCGGTCCGCGAGCAGTACTTC. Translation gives CASSLAQGAVREQYF.

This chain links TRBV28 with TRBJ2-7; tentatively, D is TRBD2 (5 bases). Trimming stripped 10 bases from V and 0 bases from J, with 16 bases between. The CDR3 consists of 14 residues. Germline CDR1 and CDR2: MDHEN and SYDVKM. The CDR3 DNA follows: TGTGCCACCGAAACCGGGATAACCTCCTACGAGCAGTACTTC. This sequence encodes CATETGITSYEQYF.

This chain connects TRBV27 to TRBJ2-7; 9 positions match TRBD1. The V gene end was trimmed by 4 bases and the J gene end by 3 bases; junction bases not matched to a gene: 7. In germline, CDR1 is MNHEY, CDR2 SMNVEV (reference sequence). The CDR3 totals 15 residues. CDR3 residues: CASSSSGTGIYEQYF. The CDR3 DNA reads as TGTGCCAGCAGTTCCTCCGGGACAGGGATCTACGAGCAGTACTTC.

The CDR3 loop reads CASSHESSYEQYF. CDR3 sequence (DNA): TGTGCCAGCAGTCATGAGAGCTCCTACGAGCAGTACTTC. The chain is built from TRBV2 and TRBJ2-7; D remains ambiguous. V was trimmed by 5 bases and J by 0 bases, leaving 8 bases between them. The CDR3 contains 13 residues. Per germline, CDR1 SNHLY and CDR2 FYNNEI.

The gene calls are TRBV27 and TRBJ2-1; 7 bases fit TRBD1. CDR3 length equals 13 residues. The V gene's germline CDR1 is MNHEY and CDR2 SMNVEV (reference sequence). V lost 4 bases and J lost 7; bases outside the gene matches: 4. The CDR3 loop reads CASSSTGSNEQFF. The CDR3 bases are TGTGCCAGCAGTTCGACAGGGTCGAATGAGCAGTTCTTC.

The CDR3 nucleotides are TGTGCCAGCAGCGTACCCCGGGACAGGACTAACTATGGCTACACCTTC. It translates to CASSVPRDRTNYGYTF. The chain links TRBV9 to TRBJ1-2; 8 bases agree with TRBD1. Germline V CDR1 and CDR2: SGDLS, YYNGEE. V trimming: 1 base; J trimming: 0 bases; junction bases outside the gene matches: 5. The CDR3 sequence is 16 residues long.

The CDR3: CASARTGGYEQYF. As DNA, the CDR3 is TGTGCCAGCGCTAGGACAGGGGGCTACGAGCAGTACTTC. This chain connects TRBV25-1 to TRBJ2-7, with 10 bases fitting TRBD1. Germline CDR1 and CDR2: MGHDK and SYGVNS. The CDR3 length is 13 residues. The ends lost 8 bases at V and 3 bases at J; junction bases unmatched: 4.

CDR3 amino acids: CASSGQSNEKLFF. CDR3 nucleotides: TGTGCCAGCAGCGGGCAGTCTAATGAAAAACTGTTTTTT. The V gene is TRBV9, the J gene TRBJ1-4; unclear D gene. V lost 3 bases to trimming and J lost 3 bases, with 6 bases between them. CDR1 and CDR2 from the germline V gene are SGDLS and YYNGEE. There are 13 residues in the CDR3.

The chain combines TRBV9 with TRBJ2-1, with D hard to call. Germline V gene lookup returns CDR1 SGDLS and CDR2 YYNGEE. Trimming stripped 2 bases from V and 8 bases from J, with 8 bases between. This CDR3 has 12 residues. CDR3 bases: TGTGCCAGCAGCGTCGGGTGGGATGAGCAGTTCTTC. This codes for CASSVGWDEQFF.

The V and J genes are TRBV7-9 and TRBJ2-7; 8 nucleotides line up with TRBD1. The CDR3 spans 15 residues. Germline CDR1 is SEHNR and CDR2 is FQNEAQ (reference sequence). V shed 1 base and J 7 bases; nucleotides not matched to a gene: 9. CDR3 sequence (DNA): TGTGCCAGCAGCTTAGGGACAGGGATACTATTGGAGCAGTACTTC. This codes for CASSLGTGILLEQYF. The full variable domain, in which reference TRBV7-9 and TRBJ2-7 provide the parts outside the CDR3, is DTGVSQNPRHKITKRGQNVTFRCDPISEHNRLYWYRQTLGQGPEFLTYFQNEAQLEKSRLLSDRFSAERPKGSFSTLEIQRTEQGDSAMYLCASSLGTGILLEQYFGPGTRLTVT.

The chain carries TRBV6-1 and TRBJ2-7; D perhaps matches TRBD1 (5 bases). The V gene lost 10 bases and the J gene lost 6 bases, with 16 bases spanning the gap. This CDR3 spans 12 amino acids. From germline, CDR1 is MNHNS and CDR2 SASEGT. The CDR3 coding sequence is TGTGCCACCCTTGGACAAAACGGCGAGCAGTACTTC. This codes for CATLGQNGEQYF.

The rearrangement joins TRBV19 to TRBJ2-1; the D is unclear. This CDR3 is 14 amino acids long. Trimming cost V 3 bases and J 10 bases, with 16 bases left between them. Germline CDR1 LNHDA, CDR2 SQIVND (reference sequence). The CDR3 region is CASSIVMSLNEQFF. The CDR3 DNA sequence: TGTGCCAGTAGTATCGTTATGAGCCTAAACGAGCAGTTCTTC.

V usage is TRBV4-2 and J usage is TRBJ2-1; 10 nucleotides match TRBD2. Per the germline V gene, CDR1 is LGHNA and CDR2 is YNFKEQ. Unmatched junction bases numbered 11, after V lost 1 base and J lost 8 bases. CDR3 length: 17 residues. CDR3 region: CASSQVSGRAPIDEQFF. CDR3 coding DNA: TGTGCCAGCAGCCAAGTCAGCGGGAGGGCCCCAATTGATGAGCAGTTCTTC.

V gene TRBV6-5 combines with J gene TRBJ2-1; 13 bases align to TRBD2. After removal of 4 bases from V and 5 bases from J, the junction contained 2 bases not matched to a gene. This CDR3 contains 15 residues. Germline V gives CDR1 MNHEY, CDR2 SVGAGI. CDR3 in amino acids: CASSLTSGGHNEQFF. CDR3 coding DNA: TGTGCCAGCAGTTTGACTAGCGGGGGGCACAATGAGCAGTTCTTC.

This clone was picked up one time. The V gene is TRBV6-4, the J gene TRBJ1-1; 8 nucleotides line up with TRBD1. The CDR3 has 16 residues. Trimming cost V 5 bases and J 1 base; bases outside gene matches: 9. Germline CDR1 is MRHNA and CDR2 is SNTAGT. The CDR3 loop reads CASSSTGGRGNTEAFF. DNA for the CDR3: TGTGCCAGCAGTTCTACAGGGGGTCGAGGGAACACTGAAGCTTTCTTT.

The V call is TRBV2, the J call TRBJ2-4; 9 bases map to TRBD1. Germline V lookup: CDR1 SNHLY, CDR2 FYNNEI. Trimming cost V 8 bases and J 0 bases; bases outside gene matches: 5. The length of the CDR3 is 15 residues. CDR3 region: CASVGTGLAKNIQYF. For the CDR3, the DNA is TGTGCCAGCGTTGGGACAGGGCTAGCCAAAAACATTCAGTACTTC.

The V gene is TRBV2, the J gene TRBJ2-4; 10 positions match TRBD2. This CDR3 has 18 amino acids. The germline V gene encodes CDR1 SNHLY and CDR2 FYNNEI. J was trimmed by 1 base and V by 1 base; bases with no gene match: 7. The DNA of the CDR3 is TGTGCCAGCAGTGAAGGGGCGGGTAGCGGGGGGGCCAAAAACATTCAGTACTTC. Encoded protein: CASSEGAGSGGAKNIQYF.

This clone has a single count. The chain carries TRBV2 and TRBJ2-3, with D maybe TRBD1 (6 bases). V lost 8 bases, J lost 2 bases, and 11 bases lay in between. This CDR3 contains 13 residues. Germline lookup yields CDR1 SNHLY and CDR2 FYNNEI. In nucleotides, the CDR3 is TGTGCCAGCGAGGCAGGGGACACAGATACGCAGTATTTT. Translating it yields CASEAGDTDTQYF.

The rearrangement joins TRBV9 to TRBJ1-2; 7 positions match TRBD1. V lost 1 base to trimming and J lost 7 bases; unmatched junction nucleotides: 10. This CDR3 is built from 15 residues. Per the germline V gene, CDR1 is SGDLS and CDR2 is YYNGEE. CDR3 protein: CASSVWGRGGGGYTF. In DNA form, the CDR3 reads TGTGCCAGCAGCGTATGGGGACGAGGGGGCGGTGGCTACACCTTC.